This TCR beta chain was profiled in a study of blood T cells in healthy people across ages. Broader study findings: With donor CMV status unknown, expanded clonotype changes were possibly confounded.

A sample-barcoded 5' primer and a J-beta primer mix were used in a second PCR of roughly 7 to 11 cycles. TCRdb fed the 5' RACE reads into MiXCR, producing one record per CDR3 protein. The sample records roughly 1,700,000 distinct CDR3 sequences, 28% being singletons. Regarding this clonotype: Its antigen is still unknown.

The CDR3 runs to 15 residues. After removal of 4 bases from V and 3 bases from J, the junction contained 8 bases not matched to a gene. Per the germline V gene, CDR1 is MGHDK and CDR2 is SYGVNS. Each sample provided at least 6 micrograms of extracted total RNA. The sample comprised blood. The sequence was obtained from a woman aged 25 to 45 in good health. The chain recombines TRBV25-1 with TRBJ2-7; 8 nucleotides match TRBD1. Written as DNA, the CDR3 is TGTGCCAGCAGTGGAACCAGGGGGCGAATCTACGAGCAGTACTTC. Its translation is CASSGTRGRIYEQYF.